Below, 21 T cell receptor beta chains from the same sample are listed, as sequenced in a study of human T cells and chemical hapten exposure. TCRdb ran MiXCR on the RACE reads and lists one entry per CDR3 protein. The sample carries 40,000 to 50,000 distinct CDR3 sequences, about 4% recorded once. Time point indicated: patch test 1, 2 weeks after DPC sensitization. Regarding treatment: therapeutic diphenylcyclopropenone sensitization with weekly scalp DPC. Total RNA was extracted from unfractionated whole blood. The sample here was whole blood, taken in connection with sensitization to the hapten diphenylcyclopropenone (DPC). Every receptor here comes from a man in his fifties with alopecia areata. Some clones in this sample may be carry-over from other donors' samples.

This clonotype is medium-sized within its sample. The CDR3 DNA reads TGTGCCAGCAGCCCTCATAGCGGGACCCCTCGGGAGCAGTACTTC. This codes for CASSPHSGTPREQYF. V and J are TRBV28 and TRBJ2-7; TRBD2 aligns across 8 bases. Per germline, CDR1 MDHEN and CDR2 SYDVKM. With V trimmed by 6 bases and J by 7 bases, 14 bases remained unmatched. This CDR3 is 15 amino acids long.

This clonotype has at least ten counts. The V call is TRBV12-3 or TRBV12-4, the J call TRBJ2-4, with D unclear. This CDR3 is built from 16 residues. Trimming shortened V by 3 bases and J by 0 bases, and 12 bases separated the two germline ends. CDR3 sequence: CASSFRVTRAKNIQYF. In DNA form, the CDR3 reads TGTGCCAGCAGTTTCCGGGTTACTCGAGCCAAAAACATTCAGTACTTC.

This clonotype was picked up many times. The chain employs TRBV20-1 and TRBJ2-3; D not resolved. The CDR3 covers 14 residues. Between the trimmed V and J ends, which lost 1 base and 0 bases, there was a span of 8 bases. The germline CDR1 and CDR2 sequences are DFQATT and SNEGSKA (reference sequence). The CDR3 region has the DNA TGCAGTGCTAGAGCCGGTCGGAGCACAGATACGCAGTATTTT. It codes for CSARAGRSTDTQYF.

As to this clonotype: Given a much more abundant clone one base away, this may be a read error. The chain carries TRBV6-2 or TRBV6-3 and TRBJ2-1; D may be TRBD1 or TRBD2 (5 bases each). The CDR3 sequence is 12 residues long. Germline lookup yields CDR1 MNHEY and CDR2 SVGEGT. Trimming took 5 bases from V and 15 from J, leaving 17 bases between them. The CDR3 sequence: CASSLGTAPGFF. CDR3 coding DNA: TGTGCCAGCAGTCTAGGGACGGCTCCCGGGTTCTTC.

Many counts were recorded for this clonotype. CDR3 residues: CASSYSGAWSQPQHF. The CDR3 region has the DNA TGTGCCAGCAGCTATTCCGGGGCCTGGAGTCAGCCCCAGCATTTT. The chain recombines TRBV7-9 with TRBJ1-5, with D possibly matching TRBD1 (5 bases). CDR1 is SEHNR and CDR2 is FQNEAQ in the germline V gene (reference sequence). This CDR3 is built from 15 residues. V gave up 4 bases and J gave up 6 bases, with 16 bases separating them.

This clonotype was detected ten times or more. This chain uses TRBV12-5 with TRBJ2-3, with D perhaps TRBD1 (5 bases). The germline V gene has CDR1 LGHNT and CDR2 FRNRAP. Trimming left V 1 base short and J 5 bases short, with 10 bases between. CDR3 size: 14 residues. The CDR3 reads CASGLGQGIDTQYF. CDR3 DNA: TGTGCTAGTGGTTTGGGGCAGGGCATAGATACGCAGTATTTT.

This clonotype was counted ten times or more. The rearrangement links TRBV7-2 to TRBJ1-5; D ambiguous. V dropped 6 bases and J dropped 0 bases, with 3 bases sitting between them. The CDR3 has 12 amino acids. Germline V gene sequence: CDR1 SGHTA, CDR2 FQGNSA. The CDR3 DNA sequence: TGTGCCAGCAGTTTTAGCAATCAGCCCCAGCATTTT. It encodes CASSFSNQPQHF.

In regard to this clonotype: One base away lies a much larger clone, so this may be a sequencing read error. CDR3 sequence: CSVDWSSANTIYF. Here the CDR3 DNA reads TGCAGCGTTGACTGGAGCTCTGCAAACACCATATATTTT. The J gene is TRBJ1-3, the V gene TRBV29-1, with D uncertain. Germline V gives CDR1 SQVTM, CDR2 ANQGSEA. The CDR3 extends over 13 amino acids. Full variable domain (remainder filled in from reference TRBV29-1 and TRBJ1-3): SAVISQKPSRDICQRGTSLTIQCQVDSQVTMMFWYRQQPGQSLTLIATANQGSEATYESGFVIDKFPISRPNLTFSTLTVSNMSPEDSSIYLCSVDWSSANTIYFGEGSWLTVV.

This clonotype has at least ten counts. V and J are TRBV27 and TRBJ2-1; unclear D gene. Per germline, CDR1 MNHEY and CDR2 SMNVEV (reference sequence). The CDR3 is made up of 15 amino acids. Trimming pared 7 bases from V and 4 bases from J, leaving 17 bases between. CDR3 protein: CASTHSPVGYNEQFF. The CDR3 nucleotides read TGTGCCAGCACTCACTCTCCGGTAGGGTACAATGAGCAGTTCTTC.

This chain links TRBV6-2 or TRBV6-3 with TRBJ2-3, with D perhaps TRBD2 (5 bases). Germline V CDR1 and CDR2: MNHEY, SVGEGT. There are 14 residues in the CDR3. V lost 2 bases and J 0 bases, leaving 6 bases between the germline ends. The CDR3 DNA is TGTGCCAGCAGTTACCGGACTAGCACAGATACGCAGTATTTT. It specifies CASSYRTSTDTQYF.

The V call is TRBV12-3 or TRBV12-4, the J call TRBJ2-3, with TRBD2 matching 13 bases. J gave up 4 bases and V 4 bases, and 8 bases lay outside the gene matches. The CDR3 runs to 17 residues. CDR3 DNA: TGTGCCAGCAGTTCGCCTACGACTAGCGGGAGGCCAGATACGCAGTATTTT. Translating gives CASSSPTTSGRPDTQYF.

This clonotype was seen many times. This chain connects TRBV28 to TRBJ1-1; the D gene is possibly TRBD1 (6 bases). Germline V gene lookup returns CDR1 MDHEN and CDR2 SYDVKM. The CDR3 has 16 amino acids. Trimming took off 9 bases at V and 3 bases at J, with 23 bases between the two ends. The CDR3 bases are TGTGCCAGTCCTAAGACGGACAGTACGCTGGACACTGAAGCTTTCTTT. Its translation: CASPKTDSTLDTEAFF.

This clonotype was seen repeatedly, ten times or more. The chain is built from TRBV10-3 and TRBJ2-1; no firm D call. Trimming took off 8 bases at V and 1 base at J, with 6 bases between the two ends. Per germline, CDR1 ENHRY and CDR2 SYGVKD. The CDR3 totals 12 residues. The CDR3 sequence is CAIGDSYNEQFF. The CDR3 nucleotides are TGTGCCATCGGGGATTCCTACAATGAGCAGTTCTTC.

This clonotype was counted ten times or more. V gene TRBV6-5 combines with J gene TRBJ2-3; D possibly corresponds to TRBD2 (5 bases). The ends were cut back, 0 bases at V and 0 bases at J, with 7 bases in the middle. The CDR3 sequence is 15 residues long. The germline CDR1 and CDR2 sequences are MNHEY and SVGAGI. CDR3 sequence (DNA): TGTGCCAGCAGTTACTCGTGGGAGAGCACAGATACGCAGTATTTT. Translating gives CASSYSWESTDTQYF.

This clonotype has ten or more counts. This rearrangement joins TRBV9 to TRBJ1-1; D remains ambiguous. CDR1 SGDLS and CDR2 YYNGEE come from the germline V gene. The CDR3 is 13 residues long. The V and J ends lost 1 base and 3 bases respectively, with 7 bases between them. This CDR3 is CASSVTWDTEAFF. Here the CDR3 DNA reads TGTGCCAGCAGCGTAACCTGGGACACTGAAGCTTTCTTT.

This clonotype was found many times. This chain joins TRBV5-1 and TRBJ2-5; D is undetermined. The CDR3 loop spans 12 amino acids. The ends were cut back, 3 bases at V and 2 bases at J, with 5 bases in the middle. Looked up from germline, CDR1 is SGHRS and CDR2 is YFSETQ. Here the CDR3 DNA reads TGCGCCAGCAGCTCCCCTCAAGAGACCCAGTACTTC. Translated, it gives CASSSPQETQYF.

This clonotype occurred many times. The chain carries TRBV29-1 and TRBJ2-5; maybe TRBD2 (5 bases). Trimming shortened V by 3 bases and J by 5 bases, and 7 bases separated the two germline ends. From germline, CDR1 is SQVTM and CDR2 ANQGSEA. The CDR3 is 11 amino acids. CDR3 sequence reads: CSVDPGETQYF. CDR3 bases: TGCAGCGTTGACCCGGGGGAGACCCAGTACTTC.

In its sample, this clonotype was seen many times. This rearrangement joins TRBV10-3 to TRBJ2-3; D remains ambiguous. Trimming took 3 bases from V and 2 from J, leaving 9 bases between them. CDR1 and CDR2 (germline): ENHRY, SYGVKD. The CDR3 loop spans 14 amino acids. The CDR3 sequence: CAISDSPTTDTQYF. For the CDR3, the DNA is TGTGCCATCAGTGATTCCCCGACCACAGATACGCAGTATTTT.

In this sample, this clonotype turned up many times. CDR3: CASSLALGLNTGELFF. The CDR3 DNA follows: TGTGCCAGCAGCTTAGCGCTAGGACTCAACACCGGGGAGCTGTTTTTT. The rearrangement links TRBV7-2 to TRBJ2-2, with a possible D match to TRBD2 (5 bases). The germline CDR1 and CDR2 sequences are SGHTA and FQGNSA. The V and J ends lost 0 bases and 2 bases respectively, with 10 bases between them. The CDR3 totals 16 residues.

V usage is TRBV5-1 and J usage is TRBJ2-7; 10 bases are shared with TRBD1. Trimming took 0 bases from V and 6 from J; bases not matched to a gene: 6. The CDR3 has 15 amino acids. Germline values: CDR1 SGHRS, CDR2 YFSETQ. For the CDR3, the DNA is TGCGCCAGCAGCTTGGATGGACAGGGGGGTCGCGAGCAGTACTTC. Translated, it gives CASSLDGQGGREQYF.

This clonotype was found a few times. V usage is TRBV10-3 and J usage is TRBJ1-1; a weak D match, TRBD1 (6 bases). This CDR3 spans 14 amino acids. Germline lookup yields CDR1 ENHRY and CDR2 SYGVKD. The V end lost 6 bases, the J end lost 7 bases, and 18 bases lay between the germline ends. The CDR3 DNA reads TGTGCCATCAGCATTGGGACTGGAGGGGGTGAAGCTTTCTTT. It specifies CAISIGTGGGEAFF.